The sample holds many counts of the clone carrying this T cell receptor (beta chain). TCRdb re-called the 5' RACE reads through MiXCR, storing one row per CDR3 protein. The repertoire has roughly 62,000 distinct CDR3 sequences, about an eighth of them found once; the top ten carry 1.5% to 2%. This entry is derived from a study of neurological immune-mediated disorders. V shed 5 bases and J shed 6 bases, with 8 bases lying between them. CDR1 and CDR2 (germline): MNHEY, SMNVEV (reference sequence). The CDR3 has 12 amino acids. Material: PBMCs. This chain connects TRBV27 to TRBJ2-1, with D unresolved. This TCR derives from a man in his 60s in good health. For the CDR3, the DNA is TGTGCCAGCAGTCGGCAGTCCAATGAGCAGTTCTTC. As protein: CASSRQSNEQFF.